This entry lists 15 T cell receptor beta chains sequenced from one sample in a study of T cells in women clearing cervical HPV infection. Sequencing used immunoSEQ multiplex PCR; TCRdb keeps in-frame clones, though not all of them. The listing records roughly 30,000 clones. Input material: blood buffy coat. These receptors were obtained from a woman aged 18-70 years with a cervical HPV16 infection that either progressed to CIN3+ or cleared (not recorded which).

Incomplete CDR3 DNA: TGTGCCAGCAGCCAAGGACAGGACTCCTACGAG. Its translation is CASSQGQDSYE. Given in full, the CDR3 is CASSQGQDSYEQYF. The chain couples TRBV4-2 to TRBJ2-7; D might be TRBD1 (6 bases). The missing CDR3 end, 3 residues past where the read stops, is filled in from the germline J gene. Trimming left V 1 base short and J 0 bases short, with 7 bases between. CDR1 LGHNA and CDR2 YNFKEQ come from the germline V gene. CDR3 length: 14 amino acids.

With regard to this clone: Coverage ceases 3 residues before the CDR3 finishes, and the germline J gene fills in the end. This specimen includes other DNA sequences encoding the same CDR3. The chain combines TRBV2 with TRBJ1-3; possible D gene TRBD1, 5 bases. The CDR3 covers 15 residues. Trimming cost V 0 bases and J 0 bases, with 6 bases left between them. Germline loops: CDR1 SNHLY, CDR2 FYNNEI. The DNA read from the CDR3 is TGTGCCAGCAGTGAAGCGGGGCGCTCTGGAAACACC. Translating gives CASSEAGRSGNT. The full CDR3 is CASSEAGRSGNTIYF.

Worth noting for this clone: The read ends 3 residues shy of where the CDR3 ends; the end is completed using the germline J gene. The chain has TRBV6-1 and TRBJ2-3; unclear D gene. This CDR3 has 14 residues. The germline CDR1 and CDR2 sequences are MNHNS and SASEGT. The CDR3 here is CASSDPGFSETQYF. Partial CDR3 DNA: TGTGCCAGCAGTGATCCCGGGTTCAGCGAGACG.

Of note for this clone: Coverage ceases 3 residues before the CDR3 finishes, and the germline J gene fills in the end. The rearrangement uses TRBV7-3 and TRBJ2-1; tentatively, D is TRBD1 (5 bases). CDR3 size: 14 residues. Trimming left V 4 bases short and J 7 bases short, with 14 bases between. Germline loops: CDR1 SGHTA, CDR2 FQGTGA. This CDR3 is CASSYRNDGNEQFF. CDR3 bases read: TGTGCCAGCAGCTACAGGAACGACGGGAATGAG.

As for this clone: Read sequence stops 3 residues before the CDR3 end, and the germline J gene provides the missing end. Other nucleotide sequences in the sample specify the same CDR3. This chain links TRBV30 with TRBJ1-2; D is possibly TRBD1 (5 bases). Germline V gene sequence: CDR1 GTSNPN, CDR2 SVGIG (reference sequence). The CDR3 contains 13 residues. Trimming pared 2 bases from V and 7 bases from J, leaving 14 bases between. CDR3 region: CAWSPQGDGGYTF. The sequenced part of the CDR3 DNA is TGTGCCTGGAGTCCCCAGGGTGATGGTGGC.

Comments on this clone: Read sequence stops 3 residues before the CDR3 end, and the germline J gene provides the missing end. V usage is TRBV18 and J usage is TRBJ2-7, with 9 bases that match TRBD2. J lost 5 bases, V lost 1 base, and 6 bases had no gene match. The CDR3 consists of 15 residues. CDR1 is KGHSH, CDR2 LQKENI, per germline. The sequenced CDR3 bases are TGTGCCAGCTCACCACGGGCGGGAGGGAACGACGAG. Protein sequence: CASSPRAGGNDE. The full CDR3 protein is CASSPRAGGNDEQYF.

For this clone: The read ends 3 residues shy of where the CDR3 ends; the end is completed using the germline J gene. The J gene is TRBJ1-5, the V gene TRBV19, with 11 bases fitting TRBD1. This CDR3 has 15 residues. From germline, CDR1 is LNHDA and CDR2 SQIVND (reference sequence). CDR3 DNA, as far as it was read: TGTGCCAGTAGCATTTTTGGGACAGGGGGTCATCCC. Protein product: CASSIFGTGGHP. The complete CDR3 sequence is CASSIFGTGGHPQHF.

Incomplete CDR3 DNA: TGTGCCAGTTCCGACTTGGCGGGGGGGACCTACGAG. Translated: CASSDLAGGTYE. The full CDR3 protein is CASSDLAGGTYEQYF. V gene TRBV19 combines with J gene TRBJ2-7, with 9 positions matching TRBD2. The read ends 3 residues before the CDR3 terminus; that terminus is restored from the germline J gene. The CDR3 runs 15 residues. From germline, CDR1 is LNHDA and CDR2 SQIVND (reference sequence). The V gene end was trimmed by 8 bases and the J gene end by 2 bases; junction bases not matched to a gene: 10.

Comments on this clone: The read falls 3 residues short of the CDR3 end, and the missing part is taken from the germline J gene. This chain joins TRBV9 and TRBJ1-4; 8 nucleotides match TRBD1. The CDR3 is 15 amino acids. Unmatched junction bases numbered 4, after V lost 3 bases and J lost 3 bases. Germline CDR1 and CDR2: SGDLS and YYNGEE. Partial CDR3 DNA: TGTGCCAGCAGCGCGACGGACAGGGCTAATGAAAAA. It encodes CASSATDRANEK. The CDR3 reads in full as CASSATDRANEKLFF.

In regard to this clone: The read gets to within 3 residues of the CDR3 end, and the germline J gene fills in the rest. J is TRBJ2-3 and V is TRBV20-1; tentative D call: TRBD2 (6 bases). Germline values: CDR1 DFQATT, CDR2 SNEGSKA (reference sequence). V was pared by 0 bases and J by 7 bases, with 17 bases between. This CDR3 comprises 15 residues. The covered CDR3 bases are TGCAGTGCTAGAGAAGCGGGTAGCAGAGCGAATACG. This translates into CSAREAGSRANT. In full, the CDR3 reads CSAREAGSRANTQYF.

To note about this clone: The junction shows a germline mismatch at one end, possibly a read error. The sequenced fragment ends 3 residues before the CDR3 boundary, so the rest is inferred from the germline J gene. Other DNA sequences in this specimen translate into the identical CDR3. The V call is TRBV7-9, the J call TRBJ1-3; D gene ambiguous. From germline, CDR1 is SEHNR and CDR2 FQNEAQ (reference sequence). The CDR3 loop spans 12 amino acids. CDR3 DNA, as far as it was read: TGTGCCAGCAGCCCAAACGGAGACACT. Translated: CASSPNGDT. The full CDR3 protein is CASSPNGDTIYF.

To note about this clone: Read sequence stops 3 residues before the CDR3 end, and the germline J gene provides the missing end. This chain joins TRBV7-6 and TRBJ2-2; the D gene is possibly TRBD2 (5 bases). The V end was cut by 1 base, the J end by 4 bases, with 10 bases between. CDR1 is SGHVS, CDR2 FNYEAQ, per germline. CDR3 length: 15 residues. The CDR3 DNA, read in part, is TGTGCCAGCAGCTTAGAAGCGGCTATCACCGGGGAG. It encodes CASSLEAAITGE. From start to end, the CDR3 is CASSLEAAITGELFF.

Worth noting for this clone: The read finishes 3 residues shy of the CDR3 end, and the germline J gene is used to complete it. This chain joins TRBV12-3 or TRBV12-4 and TRBJ2-5; a possible D gene is TRBD2 (7 bases). CDR3 length: 14 amino acids. V lost 5 bases, J lost 2 bases, and 12 bases lay in between. The sequenced part of the CDR3 DNA is TGTGCCAGCAGTGGGGGCGGGGGACAAGAGACC. This gives the protein CASSGGGGQET. The full CDR3 reads CASSGGGGQETQYF.

With respect to this clone: Read sequence stops 3 residues before the CDR3 end, and the germline J gene provides the missing end. The V and J genes are TRBV7-9 and TRBJ2-7, with a possible D match to TRBD1 (6 bases). The CDR3 runs 14 residues. CDR1 and CDR2 from the germline V gene are SEHNR and FQNEAQ (reference sequence). Trimming removed 1 base from V and 4 bases from J, with 11 bases in between. CDR3 region: CASSLGGTSYEQYF. The CDR3 DNA, read in part, is TGTGCCAGCAGCTTAGGGGGGACATCTTACGAG.

About this clone itself: Sequencing ends 3 residues short of the CDR3 end; the germline J gene provides the rest. J is TRBJ2-2 and V is TRBV7-9, with a weak D call TRBD1 (5 bases). The CDR3 covers 15 residues. The germline V gene encodes CDR1 SEHNR and CDR2 FQNEAQ (reference sequence). Trimming cost V 5 bases and J 6 bases, with 16 bases left between them. The CDR3 here is CASSVDRISAGELFF. The sequenced CDR3 bases are TGTGCCAGCAGCGTCGACAGAATTTCCGCCGGGGAG.